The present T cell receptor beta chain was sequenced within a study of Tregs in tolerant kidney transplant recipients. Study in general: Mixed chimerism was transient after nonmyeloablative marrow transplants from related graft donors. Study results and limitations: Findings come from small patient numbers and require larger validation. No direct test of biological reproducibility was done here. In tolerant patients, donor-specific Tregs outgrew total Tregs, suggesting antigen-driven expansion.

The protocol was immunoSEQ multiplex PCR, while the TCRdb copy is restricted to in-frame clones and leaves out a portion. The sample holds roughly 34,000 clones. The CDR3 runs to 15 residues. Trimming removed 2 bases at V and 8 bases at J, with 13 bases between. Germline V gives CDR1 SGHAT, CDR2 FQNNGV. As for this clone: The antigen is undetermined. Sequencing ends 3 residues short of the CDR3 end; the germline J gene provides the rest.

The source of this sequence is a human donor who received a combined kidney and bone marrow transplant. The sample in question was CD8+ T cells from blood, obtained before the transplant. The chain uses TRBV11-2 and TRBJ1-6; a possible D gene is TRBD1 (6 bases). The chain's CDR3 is CASSLSLGHDSPLHF. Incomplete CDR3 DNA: TGTGCCAGCAGCTTAAGTCTGGGACACGATTCACCC.